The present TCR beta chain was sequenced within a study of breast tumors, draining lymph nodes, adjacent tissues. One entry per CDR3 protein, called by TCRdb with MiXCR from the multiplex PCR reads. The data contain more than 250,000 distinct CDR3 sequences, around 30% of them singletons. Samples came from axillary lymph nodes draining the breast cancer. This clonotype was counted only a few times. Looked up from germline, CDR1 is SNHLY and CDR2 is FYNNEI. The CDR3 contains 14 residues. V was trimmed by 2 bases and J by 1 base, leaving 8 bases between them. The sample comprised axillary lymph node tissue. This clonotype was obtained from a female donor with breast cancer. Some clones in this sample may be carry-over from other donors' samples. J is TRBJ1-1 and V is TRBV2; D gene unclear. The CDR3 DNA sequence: TGTGCCAGCAGTGAAATCCGAGGGAACACTGAAGCTTTCTTT. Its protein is CASSEIRGNTEAFF.